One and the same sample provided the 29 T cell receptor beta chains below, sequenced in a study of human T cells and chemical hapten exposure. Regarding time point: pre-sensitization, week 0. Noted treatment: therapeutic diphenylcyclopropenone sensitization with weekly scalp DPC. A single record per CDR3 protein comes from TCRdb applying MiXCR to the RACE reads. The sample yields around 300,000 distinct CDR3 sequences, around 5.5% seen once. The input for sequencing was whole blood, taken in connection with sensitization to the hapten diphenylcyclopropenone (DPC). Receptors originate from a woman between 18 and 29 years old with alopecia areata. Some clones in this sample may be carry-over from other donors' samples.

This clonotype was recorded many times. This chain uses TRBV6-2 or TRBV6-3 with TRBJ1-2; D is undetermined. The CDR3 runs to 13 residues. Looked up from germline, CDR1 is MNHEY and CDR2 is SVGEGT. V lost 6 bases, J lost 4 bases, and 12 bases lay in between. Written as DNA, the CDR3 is TGTGCCAGCAGGCAGAGCACTCTCTATGGCTACACCTTC. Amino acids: CASRQSTLYGYTF.

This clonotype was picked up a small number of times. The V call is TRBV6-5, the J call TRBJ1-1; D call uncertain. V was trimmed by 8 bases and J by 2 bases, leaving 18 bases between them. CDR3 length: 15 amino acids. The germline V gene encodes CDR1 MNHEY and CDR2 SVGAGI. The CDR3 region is CASHAIRGQNTEAFF. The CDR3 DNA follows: TGTGCCAGCCACGCGATACGCGGTCAAAACACTGAAGCTTTCTTT.

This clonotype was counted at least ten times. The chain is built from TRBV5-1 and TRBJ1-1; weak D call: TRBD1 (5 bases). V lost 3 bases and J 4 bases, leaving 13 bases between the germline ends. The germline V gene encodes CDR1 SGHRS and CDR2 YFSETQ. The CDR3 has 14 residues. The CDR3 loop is CASSSGPGGTEAFF. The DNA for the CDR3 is TGCGCCAGCAGCTCAGGGCCGGGCGGCACTGAAGCTTTCTTT. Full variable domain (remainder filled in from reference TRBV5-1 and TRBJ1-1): KAGVTQTPRYLIKTRGQQVTLSCSPISGHRSVSWYQQTPGQGLQFLFEYFSETQRNKGNFPGRFSGRQFSNSRSEMNVSTLELGDSALYLCASSSGPGGTEAFFGQGTRLTVV.

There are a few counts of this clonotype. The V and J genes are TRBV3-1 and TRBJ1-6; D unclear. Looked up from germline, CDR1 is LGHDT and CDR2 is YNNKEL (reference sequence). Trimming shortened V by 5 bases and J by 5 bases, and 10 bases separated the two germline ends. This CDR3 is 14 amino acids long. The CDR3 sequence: CASSAGRDNSPLHF. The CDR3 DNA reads TGTGCCAGCAGCGCCGGACGGGATAATTCACCCCTCCACTTT.

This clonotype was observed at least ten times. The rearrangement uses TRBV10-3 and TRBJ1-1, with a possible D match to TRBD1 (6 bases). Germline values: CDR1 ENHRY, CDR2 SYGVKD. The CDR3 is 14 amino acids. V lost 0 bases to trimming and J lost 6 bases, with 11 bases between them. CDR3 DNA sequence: TGTGCCATCAGTGAGTCCCAGGGGCGGGCTGAAGCTTTCTTT. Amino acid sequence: CAISESQGRAEAFF.

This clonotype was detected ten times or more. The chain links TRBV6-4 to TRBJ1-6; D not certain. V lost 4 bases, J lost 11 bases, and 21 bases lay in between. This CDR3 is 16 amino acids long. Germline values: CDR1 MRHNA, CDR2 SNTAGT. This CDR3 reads CASSVTPTSRRAPLHF. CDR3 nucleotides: TGTGCCAGCAGTGTGACCCCGACTTCACGTCGGGCACCCCTCCACTTT.

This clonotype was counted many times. The CDR3 is CASSPGQGINEQFF. CDR3 nucleotides: TGCGCCAGCAGCCCGGGACAGGGGATCAATGAGCAGTTCTTC. The chain recombines TRBV5-1 with TRBJ2-1; 10 bases are shared with TRBD1. CDR3 length: 14 amino acids. The germline gives CDR1 SGHRS, CDR2 YFSETQ. The J segment lost 6 bases and the V segment lost 4 bases, leaving 4 bases of the junction unmatched.

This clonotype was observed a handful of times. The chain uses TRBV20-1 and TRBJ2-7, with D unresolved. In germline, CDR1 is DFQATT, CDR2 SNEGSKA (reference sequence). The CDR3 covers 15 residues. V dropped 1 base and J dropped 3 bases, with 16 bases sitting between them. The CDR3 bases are TGCAGTGCTAGAGCACCGGCAGATGGGAACTACGAGCAGTACTTC. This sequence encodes CSARAPADGNYEQYF.

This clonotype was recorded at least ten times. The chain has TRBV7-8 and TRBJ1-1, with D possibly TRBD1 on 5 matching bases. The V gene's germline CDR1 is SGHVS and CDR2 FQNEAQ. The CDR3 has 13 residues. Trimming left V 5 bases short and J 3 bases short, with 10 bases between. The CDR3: CASSPGIHTEAFF. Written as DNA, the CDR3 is TGTGCCAGCAGCCCAGGGATTCACACTGAAGCTTTCTTT.

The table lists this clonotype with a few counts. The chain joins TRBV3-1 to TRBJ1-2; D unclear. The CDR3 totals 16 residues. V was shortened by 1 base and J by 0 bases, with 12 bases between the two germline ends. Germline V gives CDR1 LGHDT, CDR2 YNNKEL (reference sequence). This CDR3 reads CASSQASEITNYGYTF. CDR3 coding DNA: TGTGCCAGCAGCCAAGCGTCAGAGATTACTAACTATGGCTACACCTTC.

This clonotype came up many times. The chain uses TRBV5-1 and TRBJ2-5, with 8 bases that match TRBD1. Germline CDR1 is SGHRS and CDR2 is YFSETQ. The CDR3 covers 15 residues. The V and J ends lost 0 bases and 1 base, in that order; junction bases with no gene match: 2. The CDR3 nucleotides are TGCGCCAGCAGCTTGGGGACAGGGACCCAAGAGACCCAGTACTTC. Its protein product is CASSLGTGTQETQYF.

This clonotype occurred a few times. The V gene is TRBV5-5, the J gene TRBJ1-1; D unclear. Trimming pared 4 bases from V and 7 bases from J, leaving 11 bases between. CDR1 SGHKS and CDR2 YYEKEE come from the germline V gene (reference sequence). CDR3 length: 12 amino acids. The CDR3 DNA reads TGTGCCAGCAGCCGCGCGGAGGATGAAGCTTTCTTT. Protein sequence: CASSRAEDEAFF. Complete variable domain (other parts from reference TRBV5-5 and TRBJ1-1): DAGVTQSPTHLIKTRGQQVTLRCSPISGHKSVSWYQQVLGQGPQFIFQYYEKEERGRGNFPDRFSARQFPNYSSELNVNALLLGDSALYLCASSRAEDEAFFGQGTRLTVV.

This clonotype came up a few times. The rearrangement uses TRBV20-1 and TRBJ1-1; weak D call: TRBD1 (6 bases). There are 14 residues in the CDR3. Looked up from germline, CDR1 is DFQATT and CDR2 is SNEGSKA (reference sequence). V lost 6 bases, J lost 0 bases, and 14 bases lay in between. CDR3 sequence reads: CSARKQGMNTEAFF. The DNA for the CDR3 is TGCAGTGCGCGGAAACAGGGTATGAACACTGAAGCTTTCTTT.

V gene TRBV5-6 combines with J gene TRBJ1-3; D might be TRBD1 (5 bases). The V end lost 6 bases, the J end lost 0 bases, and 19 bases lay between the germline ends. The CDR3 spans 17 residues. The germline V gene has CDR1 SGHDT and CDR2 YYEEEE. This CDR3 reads CASTLGARIGSGNTIYF. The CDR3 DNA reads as TGTGCCAGCACCCTTGGGGCCCGAATTGGCTCTGGAAACACCATATATTTT.

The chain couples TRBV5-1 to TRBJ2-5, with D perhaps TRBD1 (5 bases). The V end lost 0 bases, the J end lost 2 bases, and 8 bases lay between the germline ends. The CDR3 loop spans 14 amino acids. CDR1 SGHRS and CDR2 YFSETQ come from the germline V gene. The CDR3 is CASSLVHRQETQYF. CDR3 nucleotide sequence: TGCGCCAGCAGCTTGGTTCACAGGCAAGAGACCCAGTACTTC.

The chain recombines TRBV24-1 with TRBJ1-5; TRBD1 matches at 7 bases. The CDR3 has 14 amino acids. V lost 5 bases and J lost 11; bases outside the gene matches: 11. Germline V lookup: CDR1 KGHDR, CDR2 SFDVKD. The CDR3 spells CATSVTGREGSQHF. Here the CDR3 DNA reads TGTGCCACCAGTGTGACAGGGAGGGAGGGTTCCCAGCATTTT.

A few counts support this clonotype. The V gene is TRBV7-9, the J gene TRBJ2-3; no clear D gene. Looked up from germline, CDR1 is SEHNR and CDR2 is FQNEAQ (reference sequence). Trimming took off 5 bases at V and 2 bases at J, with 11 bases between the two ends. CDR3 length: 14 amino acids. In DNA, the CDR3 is TGTGCCAGCAGCCCTGCGAGCGTCACAGATACGCAGTATTTT. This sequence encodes CASSPASVTDTQYF.

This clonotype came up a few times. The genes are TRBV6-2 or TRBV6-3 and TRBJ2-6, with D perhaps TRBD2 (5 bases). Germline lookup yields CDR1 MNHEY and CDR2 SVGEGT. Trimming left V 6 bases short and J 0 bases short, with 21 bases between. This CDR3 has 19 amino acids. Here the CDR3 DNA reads TGTGCCAGCAGGGAATACGAGGACTCGCCGTTCTCTGGGGCCAACGTCCTGACTTTC. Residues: CASREYEDSPFSGANVLTF.

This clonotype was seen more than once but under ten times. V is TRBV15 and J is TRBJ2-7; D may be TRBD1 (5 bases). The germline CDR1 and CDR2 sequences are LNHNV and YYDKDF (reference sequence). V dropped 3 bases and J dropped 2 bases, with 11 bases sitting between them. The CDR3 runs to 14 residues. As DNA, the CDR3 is TGTGCCACCAGCAGGATGATAGGGGCCTACGAGCAGTACTTC. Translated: CATSRMIGAYEQYF.

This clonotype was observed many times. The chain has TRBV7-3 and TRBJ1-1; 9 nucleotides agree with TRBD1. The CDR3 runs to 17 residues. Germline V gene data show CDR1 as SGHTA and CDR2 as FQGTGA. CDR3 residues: CALKGQGHGGSNTEAFF. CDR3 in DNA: TGTGCTCTAAAGGGACAGGGCCACGGCGGGAGTAACACTGAAGCTTTCTTT.

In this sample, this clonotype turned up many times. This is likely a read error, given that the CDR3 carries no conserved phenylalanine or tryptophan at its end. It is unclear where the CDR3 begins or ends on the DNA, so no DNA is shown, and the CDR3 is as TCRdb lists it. The chain's CDR3 is CSVEDNSGSRV. The chain is built from TRBV29-1 and TRBJ2-1; TRBD2, the D gene given by the table, was not confirmed from the DNA. Germline V lookup: CDR1 SQVTM, CDR2 ANQGSEA. Including both end residues, the CDR3 is 11 amino acids long.

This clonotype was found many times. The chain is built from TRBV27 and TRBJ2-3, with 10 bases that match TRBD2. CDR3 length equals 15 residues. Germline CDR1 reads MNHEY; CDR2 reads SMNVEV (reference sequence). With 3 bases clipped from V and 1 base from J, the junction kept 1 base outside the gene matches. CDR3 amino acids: CASSFLAGGTDTQYF. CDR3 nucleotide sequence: TGTGCCAGCAGTTTCCTAGCGGGGGGCACAGATACGCAGTATTTT.

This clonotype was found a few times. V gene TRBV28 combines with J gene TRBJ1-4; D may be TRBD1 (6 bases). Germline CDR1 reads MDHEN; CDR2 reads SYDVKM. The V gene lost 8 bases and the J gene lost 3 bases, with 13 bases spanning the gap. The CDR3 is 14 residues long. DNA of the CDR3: TGTGCCAGCTTACCGGGACAAGCTAATGAAAAACTGTTTTTT. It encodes CASLPGQANEKLFF.

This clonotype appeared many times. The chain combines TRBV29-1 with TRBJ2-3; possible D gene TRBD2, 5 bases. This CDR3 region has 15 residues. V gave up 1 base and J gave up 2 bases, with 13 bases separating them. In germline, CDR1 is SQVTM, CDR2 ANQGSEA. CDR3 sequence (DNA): TGCAGCGTTGAAGGGGGAGAGGCATTCACAGATACGCAGTATTTT. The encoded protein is CSVEGGEAFTDTQYF.

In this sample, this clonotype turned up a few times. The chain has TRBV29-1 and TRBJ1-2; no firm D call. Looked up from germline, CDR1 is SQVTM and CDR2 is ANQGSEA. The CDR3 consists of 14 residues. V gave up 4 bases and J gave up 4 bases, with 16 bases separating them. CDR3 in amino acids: CSVVLTDDFYGYTF. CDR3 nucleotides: TGCAGCGTTGTACTAACAGATGACTTCTATGGCTACACCTTC.

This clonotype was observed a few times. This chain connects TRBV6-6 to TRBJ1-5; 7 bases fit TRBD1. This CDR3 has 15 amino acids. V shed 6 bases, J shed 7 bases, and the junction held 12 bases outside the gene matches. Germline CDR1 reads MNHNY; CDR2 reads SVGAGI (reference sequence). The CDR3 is CASSRIPTGEQPQHF. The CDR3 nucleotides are TGTGCCAGCAGCCGAATCCCTACAGGGGAACAGCCCCAGCATTTT.

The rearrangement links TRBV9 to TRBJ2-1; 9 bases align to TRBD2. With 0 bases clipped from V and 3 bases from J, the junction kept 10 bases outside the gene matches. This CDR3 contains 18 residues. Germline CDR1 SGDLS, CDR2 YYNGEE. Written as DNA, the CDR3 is TGTGCCAGCAGCGTAGACCTAGCGGGGACCAGTATCTACAATGAGCAGTTCTTC. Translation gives CASSVDLAGTSIYNEQFF.

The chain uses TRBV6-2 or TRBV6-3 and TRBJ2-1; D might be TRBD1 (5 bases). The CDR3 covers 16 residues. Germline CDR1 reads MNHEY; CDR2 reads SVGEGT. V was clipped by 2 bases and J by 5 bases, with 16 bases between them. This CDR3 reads CASSYPTGLINNEQFF. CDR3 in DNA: TGTGCCAGCAGTTACCCAACAGGTCTTATCAACAATGAGCAGTTCTTC.

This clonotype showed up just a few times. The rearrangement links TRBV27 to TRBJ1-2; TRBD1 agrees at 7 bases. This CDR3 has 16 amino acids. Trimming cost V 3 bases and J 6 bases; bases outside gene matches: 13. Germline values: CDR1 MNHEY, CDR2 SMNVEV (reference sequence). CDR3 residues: CASSFEAGGEIDGYTF. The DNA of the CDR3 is TGTGCCAGCAGTTTTGAGGCAGGGGGGGAGATTGATGGCTACACCTTC.